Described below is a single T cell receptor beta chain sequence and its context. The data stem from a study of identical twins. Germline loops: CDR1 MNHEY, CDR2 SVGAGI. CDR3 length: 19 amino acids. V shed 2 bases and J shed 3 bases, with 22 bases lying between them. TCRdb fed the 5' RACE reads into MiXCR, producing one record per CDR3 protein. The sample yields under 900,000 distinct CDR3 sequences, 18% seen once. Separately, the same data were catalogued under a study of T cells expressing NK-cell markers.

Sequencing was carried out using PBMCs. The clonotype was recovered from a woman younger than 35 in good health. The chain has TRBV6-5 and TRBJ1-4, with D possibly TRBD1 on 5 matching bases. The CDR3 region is CASSYPEGEGSPANEKLFF. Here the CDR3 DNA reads TGTGCCAGCAGTTACCCAGAAGGGGAGGGGAGTCCGGCTAATGAAAAACTGTTTTTT.